This is a list of T cell receptor beta chains from one sample in a study of Ad26.COV2.S vaccination and SARS-CoV-2 variants. Libraries were prepared by immunoSEQ multiplex PCR; TCRdb keeps only in-frame clonotypes and omits some of them. The data show roughly 320,000 clones, roughly 91% seen once. The specimen comprised peripheral blood, sampled in a trial of Ad26.COV2.S vaccine versus placebo. Receptor source: a person aged 18-65 years who received the Ad26.COV2.S COVID-19 vaccine or a placebo. Both conserved end residues are part of each CDR3. The D gene is left open where the match is weak. The size of a clone is reported for some rows only, either as once, few or many, or as a class for expanded clones.

.	TRBV11-2	TRBD2	TRBJ2-7	TGTGCCAGCAGCTTAGGACTAGCGGAGGCCTACGAGCAGTACTTC	CASSLGLAEAYEQYF
.	TRBV3-1/TRBV3-2	.	TRBJ2-1	TGTGCCAGCAGCCAACCAAAAGGGACTTTCTCCTACAATGAGCAGTTCTTC	CASSQPKGTFSYNEQFF
.	TRBV19	TRBD2	TRBJ2-1	TGTGCCAGTAGTCGGGCCTCGGGGGGGATAAAGCAGTTCTTC	CASSRASGGIKQFF
.	TRBV11-1	.	TRBJ2-1	TGTGCCAGCAGCTTAACTCTTCCGAATGAGCAGTTCTTC	CASSLTLPNEQFF
few	TRBV29-1	.	TRBJ1-1	TGCAGCGACGCCGGTCGCAATGAAGCTTTCTTT	CSDAGRNEAFF
.	TRBV11-2	TRBD1	TRBJ1-1	TGTGCCAGCAGCCTCAGACAGGGAATGAACACTGAAGCTTTCTTT	CASSLRQGMNTEAFF
.	TRBV4-3	.	TRBJ2-2	TGCGCCAGCAGCCCCCCGAGCAGGGAGCTGTTTTTT	CASSPPSRELFF
.	TRBV7-2	.	TRBJ1-2	TGTGCCAGCAGCTCAGCAGGCGGGTATGGCTACACCTTC	CASSSAGGYGYTF
.	TRBV2	.	TRBJ1-6	TGTGCCAGCAGCTTAGCAGGAGACACAAGCTCCTATAATTCACCCCTCCACTTT	CASSLAGDTSSYNSPLHF
.	TRBV12-3/TRBV12-4	.	TRBJ2-7	TGTGCCAGCAGTTTGAGGGGGACCTACGAGCAGTACTTC	CASSLRGTYEQYF
.	TRBV6-4	.	TRBJ1-1	TGTGCCAGCAGTGCTTATCCGACCGGGATGAACACTGAAGCTTTCTTT	CASSAYPTGMNTEAFF
.	TRBV3-1/TRBV3-2	.	TRBJ2-6	TGTGCCAGCAGCCAAGCTACCGGACGGGCTGGCGGGGCCAACGTCCTGACTTTC	CASSQATGRAGGANVLTF
.	TRBV5-3	TRBD2	TRBJ2-5	TGTGCCAGAAGATATAGCGGGGGGGCCGCGGAGACCCAGTACTTC	CARRYSGGAAETQYF
.	TRBV5-5	.	TRBJ1-1	TGTGCCAGCAGCTGGGCCGGGGGTCGTGGCACTGAAGCTTTCTTT	CASSWAGGRGTEAFF
once	TRBV7-6	TRBD1	TRBJ2-2	TGTGCCAGCAGCCCAAGTGGCCCGGGACAGGGGCATACCGGGGAGCTGTTTTTT	CASSPSGPGQGHTGELFF
.	TRBV12-3/TRBV12-4	.	TRBJ2-5	TGTGCCAGCAGTTCTCAAGAGACCCAGTACTTC	CASSSQETQYF
.	TRBV30	TRBD1	TRBJ1-5	TGTGCCTGGAGTGTAGGCCCTGGGGCAGGGGGTTTACAGCCCCAGCATTTT	CAWSVGPGAGGLQPQHF
.	TRBV15	TRBD1	TRBJ1-2	TGTGCCACCAGCCCCCCTGATCCGGGACAGACCTATGGCTACACCTTC	CATSPPDPGQTYGYTF
.	TRBV10-3	TRBD1	TRBJ2-1	TGTGCCATCGGACCGGGACAGGGATTAAATGAGCAGTTCTTC	CAIGPGQGLNEQFF
.	TRBV30	.	TRBJ2-1	TGTGCCTGGGGGCAGTCGAGCTCCTACAATGAGCAGTTCTTC	CAWGQSSSYNEQFF
.	TRBV4-3	TRBD1	TRBJ2-7	TGCGCCAGCAGCCCGGACAGGGCCCTCTCCTACGAGCAGTACTTC	CASSPDRALSYEQYF
.	TRBV30	.	TRBJ1-4	TGTGCCTGGATCCAGGAAGGGGATGAAAAACTGTTTTTT	CAWIQEGDEKLFF
.	TRBV19	TRBD1	TRBJ1-1	TGTGCCAGTAGCGACAGGGCGGCTATGAACACTGAAGCTTTCTTT	CASSDRAAMNTEAFF
.	TRBV4-1	.	TRBJ2-2	TGCGCCAGCAGCCAAGGTCCTTACACCGGGGAGCTGTTTTTT	CASSQGPYTGELFF
few	TRBV15	.	TRBJ1-5	TGTGCCACCAGCAGCGACAGATTGACAAATCAGCCCCAGCATTTT	CATSSDRLTNQPQHF
.	TRBV27	.	TRBJ2-6	TGTGCCAGCAGGACCGACCGGGGGACCCCTGGGGCCAACGTCCTGACTTTC	CASRTDRGTPGANVLTF
.	TRBV5-1	.	TRBJ2-5	TGCGCCAGCAGCTTGGAAGGAGGGGTTGGAGAGACCCAGTACTTC	CASSLEGGVGETQYF
.	TRBV6-6	.	TRBJ1-1	TGTGCCAGCAGTAAGACAGGTGAGAACACTGAAGCTTTCTTT	CASSKTGENTEAFF
.	TRBV6-1	TRBD1	TRBJ1-5	TGTGCCAGCAGTGAAGAGTATGGGGACAGATATCAGCCCCAGCATTTT	CASSEEYGDRYQPQHF
.	TRBV19	.	TRBJ2-1	TGTGCCAGTAAGGCCTCTAGGGGCTCCTACAATGAGCAGTTCTTC	CASKASRGSYNEQFF
.	TRBV3-1/TRBV3-2	.	TRBJ2-6	TGTGCCAGCAGCCAAGATGGTTGGGGTGCTGGGGCCAACGTCCTGACTTTC	CASSQDGWGAGANVLTF
.	TRBV7-6	TRBD2	TRBJ2-7	TGTGCCAGCAGCTTAAGACTAGCGGGGCGATACTCCTACGAGCAGTACTTC	CASSLRLAGRYSYEQYF
.	TRBV9	TRBD2	TRBJ2-1	TGTGCCAGCAGCGTCAGCGGGGCCTACTACAATGAGCAGTTCTTC	CASSVSGAYYNEQFF
.	TRBV5-6	TRBD1	TRBJ1-5	TGTGCCAGCAGCTTCATGGACAGGGGGAATCAGCCCCAGCATTTT	CASSFMDRGNQPQHF
once	TRBV6-5	.	TRBJ1-1	TGTGCCAGCAGTTATTGGCAGGGTAGCACTGAAGCTTTCTTT	CASSYWQGSTEAFF
.	TRBV4-1	.	TRBJ1-1	TGCGCCAGCAGCCTTACAGGGCCTGGTGAAGCTTTCTTT	CASSLTGPGEAFF
once	TRBV6-1	.	TRBJ2-1	TGTGCCAGCAGTGAAGAACAGGGCGATGAGCAGTTCTTC	CASSEEQGDEQFF
.	TRBV11-2	.	TRBJ2-2	TGTGCCAGCAGCTTAGAGGCACAGGGTGCCGGGGAGCTGTTTTTT	CASSLEAQGAGELFF
.	TRBV9	.	TRBJ2-3	TGTGCCAGCAGCGTAGCTCGGCAGCTAACTAGCACAGATACGCAGTATTTT	CASSVARQLTSTDTQYF
.	TRBV6-6	.	TRBJ2-7	TGTGCCACCCTAACGGGAGTCTCTTCGGGCGAGCAGTACTTC	CATLTGVSSGEQYF
.	TRBV15	TRBD1	TRBJ2-3	TGTGCCTCCCAAACAGGGGACACAGATACGCAGTATTTT	CASQTGDTDTQYF
.	TRBV7-9	.	TRBJ1-1	TGTGCCAGCAGCTCGAGGGGTGGGGGGAACACTGAAGCTTTCTTT	CASSSRGGGNTEAFF
.	TRBV11-2	.	TRBJ1-5	TGTGCCAGCAGCTTGGGCAGGGGCCAGCCCCAGCATTTT	CASSLGRGQPQHF
.	TRBV25-1	TRBD1	TRBJ2-7	TGTGCCAGCAGTGATACCCGGACAGGGGGCTACGAGCAGTACTTC	CASSDTRTGGYEQYF
.	TRBV19	TRBD2	TRBJ2-5	TGTGCCAGTAGTATAGAAGACCGGGGCTTAAAGGGGACTAGCGGGTATTTGTACCAAGAGACCCAGTACTTC	CASSIEDRGLKGTSGYLYQETQYF